The rows below give T cell receptor beta chains drawn from one sample of a study of OX40 agonist ivuxolimab in advanced cancers. TCRdb's table, derived via immunoSEQ multiplex PCR, lists solely in-frame clones and lacks some. Of about 68,000 clones in the sample, approximately 81% are singletons; the top ten hold roughly 0.69%. Here the sequenced sample was CD4+ or CD8+ T cells sorted from blood, taken in a trial of the OX40 agonist ivuxolimab. These receptors all stem from an adult with an advanced solid tumor such as melanoma, head and neck, liver or kidney cancer. The CDR3 runs from the conserved cysteine through the conserved F or W. The order of the fields is J gene, clone size, V gene, D gene, CDR3 protein, CDR3 DNA. The D gene is left open where the match is weak. Not every row has a clone size; where given, it reads once, few, many or a size class.

J: TRBJ1-1
size: once
V: TRBV5-6
D: TRBD1
CDR3: CASSSGTGAAFF
DNA: TGTGCCAGCAGTTCCGGGACAGGTGCAGCTTTCTTT

J: TRBJ1-1
size: NA
V: TRBV5-1
D: NA
CDR3: CASSPGGVNTEAFF
DNA: TGCGCCAGCAGCCCAGGCGGAGTGAACACTGAAGCTTTCTTT

J: TRBJ1-1
size: few
V: TRBV5-1
D: NA
CDR3: CASSLRSPNTEAFF
DNA: TGCGCCAGCAGCTTGAGGTCGCCGAACACTGAAGCTTTCTTT

J: TRBJ1-4
size: NA
V: TRBV27
D: NA
CDR3: CASSRTVRGEKLFF
DNA: TGTGCCAGCAGTCGAACGGTCCGAGGGGAAAAACTGTTTTTT

J: TRBJ1-2
size: NA
V: TRBV4-3
D: NA
CDR3: CASSQDAAQGYTF
DNA: TGCGCCAGCAGCCAAGATGCGGCCCAGGGCTACACCTTC

J: TRBJ1-2
size: NA
V: TRBV27
D: NA
CDR3: CASSYGQKYYGYTF
DNA: TGTGCCAGCAGTTACGGACAGAAGTACTATGGCTACACCTTC

J: TRBJ1-1
size: NA
V: TRBV7-8
D: TRBD1
CDR3: CASSVQGALMNTEAFF
DNA: TGTGCCAGCAGCGTACAGGGGGCCCTCATGAACACTGAAGCTTTCTTT

J: TRBJ2-1
size: NA
V: TRBV6-5
D: NA
CDR3: CASSLGLEQFF
DNA: TGTGCCAGCAGTTTGGGGTTAGAGCAGTTCTTC

J: TRBJ1-5
size: NA
V: TRBV6-1
D: NA
CDR3: CASSEMASHSNQPQHF
DNA: TGTGCCAGCAGTGAAATGGCCAGCCATAGCAATCAGCCCCAGCATTTT

J: TRBJ2-2
size: NA
V: TRBV9
D: NA
CDR3: CASSVVGRENTGELFF
DNA: TGTGCCAGCAGCGTAGTCGGCAGGGAGAACACCGGGGAGCTGTTTTTT

J: TRBJ2-2
size: NA
V: TRBV7-9
D: NA
CDR3: CASSPAGDGLTGELFF
DNA: TGTGCCAGCAGCCCTGCTGGGGACGGTTTAACCGGGGAGCTGTTTTTT

J: TRBJ2-7
size: once
V: TRBV6-5
D: TRBD2
CDR3: CASRWGGGSYEQYF
DNA: TGTGCCAGCAGATGGGGGGGAGGATCCTACGAGCAGTACTTC

J: TRBJ1-2
size: NA
V: TRBV7-2
D: TRBD1
CDR3: CASSLRTGDYPLNYYGYTF
DNA: TGTGCCAGCAGCTTAAGGACAGGGGATTATCCCCTTAATTACTATGGCTACACCTTC

J: TRBJ2-5
size: NA
V: TRBV9
D: TRBD2
CDR3: CASSSAGDRGETQYF
DNA: TGTGCCAGCAGCTCAGCGGGGGACCGTGGGGAGACCCAGTACTTC

J: TRBJ1-5
size: NA
V: TRBV19
D: NA
CDR3: CASIDSNSNQPQHF
DNA: TGTGCCAGTATTGACAGTAATAGCAATCAGCCCCAGCATTTT

J: TRBJ2-5
size: once
V: TRBV2
D: NA
CDR3: CASVPGRETQYF
DNA: TGTGCCAGCGTCCCGGGTCGAGAGACCCAGTACTTC

J: TRBJ1-1
size: NA
V: TRBV18
D: TRBD1
CDR3: CASSLFKTGGVNTEAFF
DNA: TGTGCCAGCTCACTTTTTAAAACAGGGGGGGTGAACACTGAAGCTTTCTTT

J: TRBJ2-7
size: once
V: TRBV10-2
D: NA
CDR3: CASSQGGYEQYF
DNA: TGCGCCAGCAGCCAGGGCGGATACGAGCAGTACTTC

J: TRBJ1-4
size: NA
V: TRBV7-9
D: NA
CDR3: CASSPQSRATNEKLFF
DNA: TGTGCCAGCAGCCCCCAATCTCGTGCAACTAATGAAAAACTGTTTTTT

J: TRBJ2-5
size: NA
V: TRBV6-6
D: NA
CDR3: CASSGGQWQETQYF
DNA: TGTGCCAGCAGTGGGGGGCAGTGGCAAGAGACCCAGTACTTC

J: TRBJ2-2
size: NA
V: TRBV10-1
D: TRBD2
CDR3: CASSDRGGIGGELFF
DNA: TGCGCCAGCAGTGATCGGGGAGGGATCGGCGGGGAGCTGTTTTTT

J: TRBJ2-5
size: NA
V: TRBV5-1
D: NA
CDR3: CASSPRTAQETQYF
DNA: TGCGCCAGCAGCCCCCGGACAGCCCAAGAGACCCAGTACTTC

J: TRBJ1-6
size: NA
V: TRBV19
D: NA
CDR3: CASSMGGRSPLHF
DNA: TGTGCCAGTAGTATGGGGGGACGGTCACCCCTCCACTTT

J: TRBJ1-5
size: once
V: TRBV2
D: NA
CDR3: CASSEPRGQPQHF
DNA: TGTGCCAGCAGTGAACCCAGGGGTCAGCCCCAGCATTTT

J: TRBJ1-2
size: once
V: TRBV2
D: TRBD1
CDR3: CASIRLGQANYGYTF
DNA: TGTGCCAGTATACGCTTAGGACAGGCTAACTATGGCTACACCTTC

J: TRBJ1-6
size: NA
V: TRBV7-2
D: NA
CDR3: CASSSGVFSSPLHF
DNA: TGTGCCAGCAGCTCCGGAGTCTTTAGTTCACCCCTCCACTTT

J: TRBJ2-7
size: NA
V: TRBV18
D: TRBD1
CDR3: CASSGTGDEQYF
DNA: TGTGCCAGCTCAGGGACAGGGGACGAGCAGTACTTC

J: TRBJ1-4
size: NA
V: TRBV4-1
D: NA
CDR3: CASSQEVGRSVGEKLFF
DNA: TGCGCCAGCAGCCAAGAAGTTGGAAGGTCGGTGGGAGAAAAACTGTTTTTT

J: TRBJ1-2
size: NA
V: TRBV10-3
D: NA
CDR3: CATLQGRANYGYTF
DNA: TGTGCCACCCTACAGGGCCGAGCTAACTATGGCTACACCTTC

J: TRBJ1-2
size: medium-sized
V: TRBV5-6
D: NA
CDR3: CASSYGTGGGGYTF
DNA: TGTGCCAGCAGCTACGGGACGGGTGGGGGAGGCTACACCTTC

J: TRBJ1-1
size: NA
V: TRBV29-1
D: NA
CDR3: CSVEGRLEAFF
DNA: TGCAGCGTTGAAGGGAGGCTCGAAGCTTTCTTT

J: TRBJ2-7
size: NA
V: TRBV7-2
D: NA
CDR3: CASSQWRSNNYEQYF
DNA: TGTGCCAGCAGCCAGTGGCGGAGTAATAACTACGAGCAGTACTTC

J: TRBJ1-2
size: NA
V: TRBV2
D: NA
CDR3: CASGTGLPPYGYTF
DNA: TGTGCCAGCGGTACAGGTTTACCCCCCTATGGCTACACCTTC

J: TRBJ1-2
size: NA
V: TRBV6-5
D: TRBD1
CDR3: CASTQGDYGYTF
DNA: TGTGCCAGCACCCAGGGGGACTATGGCTACACCTTC

J: TRBJ1-5
size: NA
V: TRBV7-2
D: NA
CDR3: CASSSGSGNQPQHF
DNA: TGTGCCAGCAGCTCTGGTAGTGGCAATCAGCCCCAGCATTTT